The TCR beta chain described here comes from a study of shared T cell receptors in the human thymus. TCRdb keeps only in-frame clones here, not all; method: immunoSEQ multiplex PCR. This sample has about 400,000 clones, with around 95% found just once. V lost 5 bases, J lost 2 bases, and 13 bases lay in between. The CDR3 runs 14 residues. Germline V gene lookup returns CDR1 SEHNR and CDR2 FQNEAQ (reference sequence). The clonotype was recovered from a human donor. J is TRBJ2-7 and V is TRBV7-9; TRBD2 is a possible D gene (5 bases). The sequencing sample was made of thymocytes. The DNA for the CDR3 is TGTGCCAGCAGCCTGACCGCACTAGCCTACGAGCAGTACTTC. Translation: CASSLTALAYEQYF. Full variable domain (outside the CDR3, taken from reference TRBV7-9 and TRBJ2-7): DTGVSQNPRHKITKRGQNVTFRCDPISEHNRLYWYRQTLGQGPEFLTYFQNEAQLEKSRLLSDRFSAERPKGSFSTLEIQRTEQGDSAMYLCASSLTALAYEQYFGPGTRLTVT.